This T cell receptor beta chain comes out of a study of blood T cells in healthy people across ages. V was pared by 1 base and J by 13 bases, with 13 bases of the junction left unmatched. The CDR3 consists of 15 residues. Then a second PCR, running roughly 7 to 11 cycles, was carried out with a sample-barcoded 5' primer and a J-beta primer mix. TCRdb called the 5' RACE reads again in MiXCR, with one record for every CDR3 protein. Of approximately 800,000 distinct CDR3 sequences detected, roughly 26% appear once; the ten largest clones hold around 3%. These data also featured in a second study, about T cells of mothers and their children. That paper states: For each mother, over 9.5 million TCR beta CDR3 reads were obtained, and for each child, around 3 million. Overlap in related mother-child pairs always slightly exceeded unrelated pairs, never significantly.

The receptor's source is a boy aged 5 to 17 in good health. This sequence joins TRBV12-3 or TRBV12-4 and TRBJ2-1; 7 nucleotides align to TRBD1. Sequenced sample: blood. This chain's CDR3 is CASSLGRQGLGEQFF. Here the CDR3 DNA reads TGTGCCAGCAGTTTAGGTAGACAGGGATTGGGGGAACAGTTCTTC.